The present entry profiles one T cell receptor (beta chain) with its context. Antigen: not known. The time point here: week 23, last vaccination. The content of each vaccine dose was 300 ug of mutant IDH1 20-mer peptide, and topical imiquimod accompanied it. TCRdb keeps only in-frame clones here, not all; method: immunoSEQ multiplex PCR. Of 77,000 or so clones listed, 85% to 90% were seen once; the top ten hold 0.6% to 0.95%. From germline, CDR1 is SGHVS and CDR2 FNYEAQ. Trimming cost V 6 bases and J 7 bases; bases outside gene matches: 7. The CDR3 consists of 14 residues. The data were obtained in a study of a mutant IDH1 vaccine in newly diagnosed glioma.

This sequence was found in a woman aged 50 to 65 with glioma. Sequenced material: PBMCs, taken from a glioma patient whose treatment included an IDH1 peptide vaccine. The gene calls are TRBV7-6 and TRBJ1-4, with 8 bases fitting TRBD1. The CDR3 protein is CASSLGQGREKLFF. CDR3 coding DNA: TGTGCCAGCAGTCTCGGACAGGGCCGTGAAAAACTGTTTTTT.